The text below deals with one TCR beta chain. Its antigen is undetermined. The sample belongs to a study of cytomegalovirus exposure and HLA in healthy donors. Primers included in the PCR were 60 Vbeta and 13 Jbeta primers. TCRdb keeps only in-frame clones here, not all; method: immunoSEQ multiplex PCR. The table for this sample gives roughly 30,000 clones. The CDR3 has 24 amino acids. Germline V gene data show CDR1 as SGHTA and CDR2 as FQGTGA. V trimming: 1 base; J trimming: 5 bases; junction bases outside the gene matches: 29. Points from the study as a whole: Most CMV-associated TCR beta chains appeared HLA-restricted in a later analysis. An analysis was carried out at a later point. It showed that HLA-associated TCR beta chains were more clonally expanded than equally common non-associated chains. Indistinguishable V segments, including TRBV6-2 and TRBV6-3, were excluded. In an earlier analysis, most TCR beta V segments were productive about 90% or about 30% of the time.

The sequenced sample consisted of PBMCs. The sequence derives from a female donor in good health and CMV-seronegative. The rearrangement joins TRBV7-3 to TRBJ1-5; 10 bases are a match to TRBD1. The CDR3 reads CASSLRGSGRPHLPGQGTYQPQHF. The DNA of the CDR3 is TGTGCCAGCAGCTTAAGGGGGTCGGGCCGGCCGCACCTGCCGGGACAGGGGACTTATCAGCCCCAGCATTTT.